This T cell receptor beta chain was sequenced during a study of blood T cell repertoires in COVID-19. Germline V CDR1 and CDR2: SGHTA, FQGNSA. V dropped 1 base and J dropped 3; count of bases not matched to a gene: 2. The CDR3 loop spans 15 amino acids. Data came from immunoSEQ multiplex PCR; TCRdb stores just in-frame clones and leaves some out. The sample has under 250,000 clones; more than 75% are singletons. The rearrangement uses TRBV7-2 and TRBJ1-1; TRBD1 agrees at 10 bases. This receptor was obtained from a man under 40 with acute COVID-19. The material sequenced was PBMCs or T cells enriched from blood (not recorded which). CDR3 sequence (DNA): TGTGCCAGCAGCTTAGACGGGACAGGGGACACTGAAGCTTTCTTT. Its protein product is CASSLDGTGDTEAFF. The full variable domain, completed using reference TRBV7-2 and TRBJ1-1, is GAGVSQSPSNKVTEKGKDVELRCDPISGHTALYWYRQSLGQGLEFLIYFQGNSAPDKSGLPSDRFSAERTGGSVSTLTIQRTQQEDSAVYLCASSLDGTGDTEAFFGQGTRLTVV.